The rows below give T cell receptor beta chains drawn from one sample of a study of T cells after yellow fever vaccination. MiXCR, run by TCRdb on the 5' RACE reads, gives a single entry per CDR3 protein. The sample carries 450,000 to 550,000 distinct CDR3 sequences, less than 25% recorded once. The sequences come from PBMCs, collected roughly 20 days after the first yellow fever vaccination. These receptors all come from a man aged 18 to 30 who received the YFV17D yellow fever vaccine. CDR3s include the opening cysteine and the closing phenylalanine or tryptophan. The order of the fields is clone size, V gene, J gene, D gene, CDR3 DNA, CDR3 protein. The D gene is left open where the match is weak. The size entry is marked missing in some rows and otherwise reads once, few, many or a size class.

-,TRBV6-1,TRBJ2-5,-,TGTGCCAGCAGAGGCAGGGATATCCAAGAGACCCAGTACTTC,CASRGRDIQETQYF
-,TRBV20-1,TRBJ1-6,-,TGCAGTGCTAGAGATGGAACAGGGTGGGGACCCCTCCACTTT,CSARDGTGWGPLHF
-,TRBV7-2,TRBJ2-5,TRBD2,TGTGCCAGCAGCTTAGCGAGGGGGGGCCTAGCGGGAGGACGGGAGACCCAGTACTTC,CASSLARGGLAGGRETQYF
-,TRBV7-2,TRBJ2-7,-,TGTGCCAGCTTGGATCGGACCCAGCCTTACGAGCAGTACTTC,CASLDRTQPYEQYF
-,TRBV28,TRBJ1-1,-,TGTGCCAGCAGTTTAGGTCGCAGTGAAGCTTTCTTT,CASSLGRSEAFF
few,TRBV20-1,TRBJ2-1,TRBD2,TGCAGTGCTAGTGGTCCGGGGGGCAATGAGCAGTTCTTC,CSASGPGGNEQFF
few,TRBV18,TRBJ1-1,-,TGTGCCAGCTCACCACGAAGGGGCACTGAAGCTTTCTTT,CASSPRRGTEAFF
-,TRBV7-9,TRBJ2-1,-,TGTGCCAGCAGCTCCGGGACCCATTCCTACAATGAGCAGTTCTTC,CASSSGTHSYNEQFF
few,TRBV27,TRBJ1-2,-,TGTGCCAGCAGTTGGTCTGGGCAGCCAGCCTCTAACTATGGCTACACCTTC,CASSWSGQPASNYGYTF
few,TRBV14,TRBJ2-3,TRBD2,TGTGCCAGCAGCCAAAAGAGCGGGGGGACTAGCACAGATACGCAGTATTTT,CASSQKSGGTSTDTQYF
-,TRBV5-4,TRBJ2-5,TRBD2,TGTGCCACCCGGGTGGCGGGGGGCCGAGAGACCCAGTACTTC,CATRVAGGRETQYF
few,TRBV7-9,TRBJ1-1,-,TGTGCCAGCACCGCAGGCGTGAACACTGAAGCTTTCTTT,CASTAGVNTEAFF
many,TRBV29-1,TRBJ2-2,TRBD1,TGCAGCGTCGTGGACAGGAGAAACGCCCGCGGGGAGCTGTTTTTT,CSVVDRRNARGELFF
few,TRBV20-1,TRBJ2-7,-,TGCAGTGCTACCCCCATCCAGGGTGACGACGAGCAGTACTTC,CSATPIQGDDEQYF
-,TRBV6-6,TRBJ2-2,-,TGTGCCAGCAGAAGCGCCGGGGAGCTGTTTTTT,CASRSAGELFF
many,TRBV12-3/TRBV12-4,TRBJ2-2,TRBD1,TGTGCCAGTAAACCGCCCGCCGGGACAGGACGCACCGGGGAGCTGTTTTTT,CASKPPAGTGRTGELFF
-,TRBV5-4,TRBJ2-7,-,TGTGCCAGCAGCATCCTATCCTACGAGCAGTACTTC,CASSILSYEQYF
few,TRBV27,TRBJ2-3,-,TGTGCCAGCAGCCAGATTAGCACAGATACGCAGTATTTT,CASSQISTDTQYF
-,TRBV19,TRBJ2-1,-,TGTGCCAGTATTAGTGTCGGGAATCGGAATGAGCAGTTCTTC,CASISVGNRNEQFF
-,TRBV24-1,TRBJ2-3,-,TGTGCCACCAGTGATTTTGGCCTGGGATTCACAGATACGCAGTATTTT,CATSDFGLGFTDTQYF
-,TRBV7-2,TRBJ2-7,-,TGTGCCAGCAGCCCCCACTTTCCCGGGGTTAACTACGAGCAGTACTTC,CASSPHFPGVNYEQYF
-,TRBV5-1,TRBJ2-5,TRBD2,TGCGCCACCCACCAGGGGACTAGCGGAGAGACCCAGTACTTC,CATHQGTSGETQYF
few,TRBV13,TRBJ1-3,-,TGTGCCAGCACCCAGGGCCCCGTCTCTGGAAACACCATATATTTT,CASTQGPVSGNTIYF
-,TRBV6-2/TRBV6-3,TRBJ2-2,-,TGTGCCAGCAGTTATACTGGAACCACCGGGGAGCTGTTTTTT,CASSYTGTTGELFF
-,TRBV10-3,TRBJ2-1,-,TGTGCCATCCAACCCCGCGGCTCTGCGGCTAGGGCCTACAATGAGCAGTTCTTC,CAIQPRGSAARAYNEQFF
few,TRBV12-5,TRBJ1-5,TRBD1,TGTGCTAGTGGTCCGCAGGGGGCTTATCAGCCCCAGCATTTT,CASGPQGAYQPQHF
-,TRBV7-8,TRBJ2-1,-,TGTGCCAGCAGCTTAGCGATAACAGGTCTGGCATTAGAGCAGTTCTTC,CASSLAITGLALEQFF
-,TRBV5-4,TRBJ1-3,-,TGTGCCAGCAGCCCCGTCGGGGGAAACACCATATATTTT,CASSPVGGNTIYF
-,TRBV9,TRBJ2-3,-,TGTGCCAGCAGCGTAGAATCTCACGGGAGCACAGATACGCAGTATTTT,CASSVESHGSTDTQYF
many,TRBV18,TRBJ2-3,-,TGTGCCAGCAGCCCCCCTAGCACAGATACGCAGTATTTT,CASSPPSTDTQYF
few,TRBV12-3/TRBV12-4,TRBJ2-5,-,TGTGCCAGCAGTTTAAACAGGGAGTACCAAGAGACCCAGTACTTC,CASSLNREYQETQYF
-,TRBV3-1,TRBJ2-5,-,TGTGCCAGCAGCCATCCCGCGGTGTCCCAAGAGACCCAGTACTTC,CASSHPAVSQETQYF
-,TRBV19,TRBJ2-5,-,TGTGCCAGTAGTTCAAGCAGGGTTTTGGGGAAGACCCAGTACTTC,CASSSSRVLGKTQYF
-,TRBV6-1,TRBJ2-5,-,TGTGCCAGCAGGCTTCAGACGGAAGAGACCCAGTACTTC,CASRLQTEETQYF
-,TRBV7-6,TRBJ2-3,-,TGTGCCAGCAGCTTAGGGATCGGACCTAAGGGCAGCACAGATACGCAGTATTTT,CASSLGIGPKGSTDTQYF
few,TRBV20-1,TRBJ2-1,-,TGCAGTGCTAGAGACCCCATTACAGGGTACAATGAGCAGTTCTTC,CSARDPITGYNEQFF
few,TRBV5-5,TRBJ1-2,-,TGTGCCAGCAGCTTGAGTGAGGGGAATGTCTATGGCTACACCTTC,CASSLSEGNVYGYTF
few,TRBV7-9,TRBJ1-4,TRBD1,TGTGCCAGCAGCCGTTCAGGGGGAACTAATGAAAAACTGTTTTTT,CASSRSGGTNEKLFF
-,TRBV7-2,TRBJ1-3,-,TGTGCCAGCAGCTTAGTAGGGGCATCCGGAAACACCATATATTTT,CASSLVGASGNTIYF
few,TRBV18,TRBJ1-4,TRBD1,TGTGCCAGCTCACCACCGGGACAGAGTAATGAAAAACTGTTTTTT,CASSPPGQSNEKLFF
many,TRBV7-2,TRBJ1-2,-,TGTGCCAGCAGCCCCCGGACAGTGCGCTATGGCTACACCTTC,CASSPRTVRYGYTF
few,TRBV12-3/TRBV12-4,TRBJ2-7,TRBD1,TGTGCCAGCAGTTTTGGGTCATATAGGACAGGGCTAGACGAGCAGTACTTC,CASSFGSYRTGLDEQYF
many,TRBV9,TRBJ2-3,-,TGTGCCAGCAGCCCCAGTCCCATACCCCTCGGTGCGCCCACAGATACGCAGTATTTT,CASSPSPIPLGAPTDTQYF
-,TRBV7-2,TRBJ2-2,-,TGTGCCAGCAGCTTGCCCCCCGGCTTGGGGACCGGGGAGCTGTTTTTT,CASSLPPGLGTGELFF
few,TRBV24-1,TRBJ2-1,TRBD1,TGTGCCACCAGTGACCCGGACAGGAATGAGCAGTTCTTC,CATSDPDRNEQFF
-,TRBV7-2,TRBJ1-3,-,TGTGCCAGCAGCTTCGCGGGCCTCACAGCTGGGAGCACCATATATTTT,CASSFAGLTAGSTIYF
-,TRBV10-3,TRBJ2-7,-,TGTGCCATCAGGGTTGGGGGCGAGCAGTACTTC,CAIRVGGEQYF
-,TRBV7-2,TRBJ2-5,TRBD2,TGTGCCAGCAGCCCCATTAGCGGGGTACAGACCCAGTACTTC,CASSPISGVQTQYF
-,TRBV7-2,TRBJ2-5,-,TGTGCCAGCAGCTCTAGACGGCTAGCGACCCAAGAGACCCAGTACTTC,CASSSRRLATQETQYF
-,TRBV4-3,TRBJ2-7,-,TGCGCCAGCAGCCAAGACAACGGCTTACGGTACGAGCAGTACTTC,CASSQDNGLRYEQYF
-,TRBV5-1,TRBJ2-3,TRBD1,TGCGCCAGCAGCCTGGGACAGGCTCTACGCACAGATACGCAGTATTTT,CASSLGQALRTDTQYF
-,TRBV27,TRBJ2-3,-,TGTGCCAGCAGTTTATCATTCGGGGGGCCGGGGACGCAGTATTTT,CASSLSFGGPGTQYF
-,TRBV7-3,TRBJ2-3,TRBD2,TGTGCCAGCAGCCGTACTCTAGCGGGGGCGGATACGCAGTATTTT,CASSRTLAGADTQYF
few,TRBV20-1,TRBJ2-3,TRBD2,TGCAGTGCTAGCTATTGGAGCGGGGGCCTCACAGATACGCAGTATTTT,CSASYWSGGLTDTQYF
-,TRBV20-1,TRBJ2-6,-,TGCAGTGCTAGTAGGACCAAAACAAGCTCTGGGGCCAACGTCCTGACTTTC,CSASRTKTSSGANVLTF
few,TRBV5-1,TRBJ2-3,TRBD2,TGCGCCAGCAGCTTGGAAATTGGGACTAGCGGTACAGATACGCAGTATTTT,CASSLEIGTSGTDTQYF
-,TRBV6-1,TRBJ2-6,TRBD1,TGTGCCAGCAGTGGAGGGTGGGACAGCTCTGGGGCCAACGTCCTGACTTTC,CASSGGWDSSGANVLTF
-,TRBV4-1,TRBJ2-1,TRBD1,TGCGCCAGCAGCCAGCCGGGACAGCCCCCCCATGAGCAGTTCTTC,CASSQPGQPPHEQFF
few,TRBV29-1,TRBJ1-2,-,TGCAGCGTTTTGTACCGACCATATAGCTACACCTTC,CSVLYRPYSYTF
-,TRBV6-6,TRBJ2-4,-,TGTGCCAGCAGTTATGCAGAAGGGTACTTC,CASSYAEGYF